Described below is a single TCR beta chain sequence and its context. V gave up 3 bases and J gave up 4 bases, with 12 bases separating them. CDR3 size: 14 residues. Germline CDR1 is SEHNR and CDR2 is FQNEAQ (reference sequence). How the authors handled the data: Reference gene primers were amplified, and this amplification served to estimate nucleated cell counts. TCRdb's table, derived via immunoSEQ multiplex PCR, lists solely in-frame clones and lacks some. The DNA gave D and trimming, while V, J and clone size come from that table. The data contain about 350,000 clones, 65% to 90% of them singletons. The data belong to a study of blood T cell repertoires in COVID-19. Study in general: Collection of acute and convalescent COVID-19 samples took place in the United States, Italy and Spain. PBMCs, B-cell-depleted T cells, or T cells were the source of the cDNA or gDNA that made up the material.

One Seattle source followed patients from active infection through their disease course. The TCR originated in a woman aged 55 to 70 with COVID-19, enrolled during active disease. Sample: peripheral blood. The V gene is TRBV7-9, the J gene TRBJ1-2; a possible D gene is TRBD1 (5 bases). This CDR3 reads CASSFSGAVYGYTF. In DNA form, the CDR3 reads TGTGCCAGCAGCTTTTCTGGGGCGGTCTATGGCTACACCTTC.